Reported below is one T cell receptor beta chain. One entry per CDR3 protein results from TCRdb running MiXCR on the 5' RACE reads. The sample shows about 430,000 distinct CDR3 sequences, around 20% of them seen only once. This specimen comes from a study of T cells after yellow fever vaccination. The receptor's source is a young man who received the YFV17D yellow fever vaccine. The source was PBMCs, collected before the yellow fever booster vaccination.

CDR3 coding DNA: TGTGCCAGCAGTCGGACAGGCGAAAATAATTCACCCCTCCACTTT. Protein: CASSRTGENNSPLHF. V and J are TRBV6-2 or TRBV6-3 and TRBJ1-6, with 7 bases that match TRBD1. The CDR3 extends over 15 amino acids. The V gene's germline CDR1 is MNHEY and CDR2 SVGEGT. Trimming cost V 5 bases and J 5 bases; bases outside gene matches: 6.